The 23 T cell receptor beta chains listed next were all sequenced from one sample in a study of response to subunit inactivated influenza vaccine. TCRdb passed the RT-PCR reads through MiXCR, listing each CDR3 protein once. Among more than 200,000 distinct CDR3 sequences listed, 9% to 15% were seen once. Sequences were derived from non-naive T cells sorted from PBMCs, sampled around 14 days before vaccination. The receptors originated from a man in his fifties or sixties who received an inactivated influenza vaccine.

This clonotype was picked up a small number of times. This rearrangement joins TRBV5-1 to TRBJ1-1; D might be TRBD1 (5 bases). Between the trimmed V and J ends, which lost 5 bases and 6 bases, there was a span of 14 bases. This CDR3 region has 13 residues. The germline CDR1 and CDR2 sequences are SGHRS and YFSETQ. The CDR3 here is CASSYGGVSEAFF. The DNA for the CDR3 is TGCGCCAGCAGTTATGGGGGGGTATCTGAAGCTTTCTTT.

At least ten counts were recorded for this clonotype. The rearrangement uses TRBV29-1 and TRBJ2-2, with D perhaps TRBD1 (5 bases). CDR3 length equals 11 residues. The V end was cut by 7 bases, the J end by 4 bases, with 7 bases between. Germline V gene data show CDR1 as SQVTM and CDR2 as ANQGSEA. Written as DNA, the CDR3 is TGCAGCGCCAGGGCCACCGGGGAGCTGTTTTTT. This codes for CSARATGELFF.

This chain joins TRBV9 and TRBJ2-5; D may be TRBD2 (6 bases). V was shortened by 0 bases and J by 4 bases, with 13 bases between the two germline ends. This CDR3 is built from 15 residues. Germline-derived CDR1 and CDR2 are SGDLS and YYNGEE. CDR3 in amino acids: CASSVGAKGGETQYF. The CDR3 nucleotides read TGTGCCAGCAGCGTAGGGGCAAAGGGAGGAGAGACCCAGTACTTC.

This clonotype came up many times. V usage is TRBV6-1 and J usage is TRBJ2-7; D gene uncertain. Germline V gene lookup returns CDR1 MNHNS and CDR2 SASEGT. Trimming cost V 6 bases and J 2 bases, with 17 bases left between them. The CDR3 extends over 15 amino acids. Here the CDR3 reads CASRSSRRRPYEQYF. For the CDR3, the DNA is TGTGCCAGCAGAAGTAGTCGGCGGAGACCCTACGAGCAGTACTTC.

V is TRBV10-3 and J is TRBJ2-2; no definite D call. The CDR3 is 16 residues long. Germline V gives CDR1 ENHRY, CDR2 SYGVKD. Trimming removed 3 bases from V and 2 bases from J, with 13 bases in between. CDR3 sequence: CAISESLVVNTGELFF. The CDR3 bases are TGTGCCATCAGTGAAAGTCTAGTAGTTAACACCGGGGAGCTGTTTTTT.

V usage is TRBV6-2 or TRBV6-3 and J usage is TRBJ1-2; the D gene is possibly TRBD1 (6 bases). The CDR3 has 12 residues. Germline CDR1 reads MNHEY; CDR2 reads SVGEGT. V lost 7 bases and J lost 2, with 8 bases in between. The CDR3 coding sequence is TGTGCCAGCACCCAGGGGAACTATGGCTACACCTTC. It codes for CASTQGNYGYTF.

This clonotype has only a few counts. This rearrangement joins TRBV12-3 or TRBV12-4 to TRBJ1-2, with 7 positions matching TRBD1. The CDR3 is 13 amino acids. After removal of 5 bases from V and 7 bases from J, the junction contained 7 bases not matched to a gene. The CDR3 here is CASSQDRVGGYTF. CDR3 nucleotide sequence: TGTGCCAGCAGTCAAGACAGGGTCGGTGGCTACACCTTC.

The V and J genes are TRBV6-6 and TRBJ2-7; D might be TRBD2 (6 bases). Germline V gives CDR1 MNHNY, CDR2 SVGAGI (reference sequence). V lost 2 bases and J 6 bases, leaving 11 bases between the germline ends. CDR3 length equals 13 residues. The CDR3 nucleotides are TGTGCCAGCAGTTACCTGACTAGAGGCGAGCAGTACTTC. It codes for CASSYLTRGEQYF.

This clonotype was picked up many times. The chain is built from TRBV7-8 and TRBJ2-5, with D possibly TRBD2 on 6 matching bases. Germline V gene lookup returns CDR1 SGHVS and CDR2 FQNEAQ. Trimming shortened V by 3 bases and J by 3 bases, and 8 bases separated the two germline ends. This CDR3 spans 13 amino acids. Written as DNA, the CDR3 is TGTGCCAGCAGCTTGGACTATAAAGAGACCCAGTACTTC. Its translation is CASSLDYKETQYF.

There are many counts of this clonotype. This chain connects TRBV12-3 or TRBV12-4 to TRBJ2-7, with 7 bases that match TRBD1. The trim removed 3 bases at V and 6 bases at J, leaving 11 bases unmatched. The CDR3 sequence is 15 residues long. The CDR3 sequence: CASSLNVHTGAEQYF. The CDR3 DNA is TGTGCCAGCAGTTTGAATGTTCACACAGGGGCCGAGCAGTACTTC.

V gene TRBV7-9 combines with J gene TRBJ2-1, with 11 bases identical to TRBD1. V lost 5 bases to trimming and J lost 10 bases; unmatched junction nucleotides: 7. The CDR3 sequence is 14 residues long. Germline V lookup: CDR1 SEHNR, CDR2 FQNEAQ (reference sequence). The CDR3 loop is CASSPRTGGREQFF. As DNA, the CDR3 is TGTGCCAGCAGCCCACGGACAGGGGGCCGAGAGCAGTTCTTC.

The J gene is TRBJ1-2, the V gene TRBV7-8, with 10 bases that match TRBD1. Germline values: CDR1 SGHVS, CDR2 FQNEAQ. V lost 4 bases and J lost 7; bases outside the gene matches: 3. The CDR3 runs 13 residues. The CDR3 loop reads CASSSGQGGGYTF. The CDR3 nucleotides are TGTGCCAGCAGCTCCGGACAGGGGGGTGGCTACACCTTC.

The V gene is TRBV12-3 or TRBV12-4, the J gene TRBJ2-2, with 7 bases identical to TRBD1. This CDR3 is built from 16 residues. Losses at the gene ends were 6 bases for V and 0 bases for J; bases not matched to a gene: 7. The CDR3: CASSKNTGANTGELFF. Written as DNA, the CDR3 is TGTGCCAGCAGCAAAAACACAGGGGCGAACACCGGGGAGCTGTTTTTT.

This clonotype occurred many times. V and J are TRBV27 and TRBJ2-3; TRBD2 aligns across 8 bases. This CDR3 comprises 15 residues. Trimming cost V 7 bases and J 8 bases; bases outside gene matches: 14. The germline V gene has CDR1 MNHEY and CDR2 SMNVEV (reference sequence). For the CDR3, the DNA is TGTGCCAGCACCTTGGACGGGAGGGCTGGCGTTACGCAGTATTTT. Translation gives CASTLDGRAGVTQYF.

There are many counts of this clonotype. V and J are TRBV10-3 and TRBJ2-7; the D is unclear. The germline V gene encodes CDR1 ENHRY and CDR2 SYGVKD. The CDR3 spans 15 residues. The V end lost 3 bases, the J end lost 5 bases, and 17 bases lay between the germline ends. In DNA form, the CDR3 reads TGTGCCATCAGTGATCCACCGAGATACATCCACGAGCAGTACTTC. It yields the protein CAISDPPRYIHEQYF.

This clonotype was detected only a few times. The chain recombines TRBV4-1 with TRBJ2-3; D could derive from TRBD1 or TRBD2 (7 bases each). Germline V gene lookup returns CDR1 MGHRA and CDR2 YSYEKL. The CDR3 consists of 15 residues. V dropped 4 bases and J dropped 3 bases, with 14 bases sitting between them. The CDR3 region is CASSLQGGGTDTQYF. In DNA form, the CDR3 reads TGCGCCAGCAGCCTTCAGGGGGGGGGGACAGATACGCAGTATTTT.

The V and J genes are TRBV6-1 and TRBJ1-2; the D gene is possibly TRBD1 (5 bases). Trimming took off 6 bases at V and 3 bases at J, with 14 bases between the two ends. The CDR3 length is 14 residues. Germline loops: CDR1 MNHNS, CDR2 SASEGT. The chain's CDR3 is CASSRDPADYGYTF. CDR3 nucleotides: TGTGCCAGCAGCAGGGACCCGGCGGACTATGGCTACACCTTC.

This clonotype was recorded many times. The chain recombines TRBV3-1 with TRBJ2-3, with 8 bases matching TRBD1. This CDR3 is built from 14 residues. V was pared by 3 bases and J by 5 bases, with 4 bases of the junction left unmatched. Germline CDR1 reads LGHDT; CDR2 reads YNNKEL (reference sequence). DNA for the CDR3: TGTGCCAGCAGCCAGGACAGGGCCAGAGATACGCAGTATTTT. Residues: CASSQDRARDTQYF.

The sample holds a few counts of this clonotype. This rearrangement joins TRBV12-3 or TRBV12-4 to TRBJ1-5, with a weak D call TRBD1 (5 bases). Trimming removed 1 base at V and 7 bases at J, with 11 bases between. The CDR3 loop spans 14 amino acids. CDR3 sequence: CASSLGVGAQPQHF. The CDR3, as DNA: TGTGCCAGCAGTTTAGGCGTAGGGGCCCAGCCCCAGCATTTT.

This clonotype has more than one count but fewer than ten. V and J are TRBV6-1 and TRBJ1-6; D unresolved. Germline V gene data show CDR1 as MNHNS and CDR2 as SASEGT. CDR3 length: 13 residues. Trimming shortened V by 10 bases and J by 0 bases, and 7 bases separated the two germline ends. The CDR3 DNA reads as TGTGCCACGACCAGCTCCTATAATTCACCCCTCCACTTT. Its protein is CATTSSYNSPLHF.

This clonotype has a handful of counts. The chain couples TRBV16 to TRBJ2-5; 7 positions match TRBD1. CDR3 length: 14 amino acids. The V gene end was trimmed by 0 bases and the J gene end by 4 bases; junction bases not matched to a gene: 2. CDR1 KGHSY and CDR2 FQNENV come from the germline V gene. CDR3 region: CASSQSRGRETQYF. Written as DNA, the CDR3 is TGTGCCAGCAGCCAATCAAGGGGGCGAGAGACCCAGTACTTC. Full variable domain (remainder filled in from reference TRBV16 and TRBJ2-5): GEEVAQTPKHLVRGEGQKAKLYCAPIKGHSYVFWYQQVLKNEFKFLISFQNENVFDETGMPKERFSAKCLPNSPCSLEIQATKLEDSAVYFCASSQSRGRETQYFGPGTRLLVL.

This clonotype was detected ten times or more. J is TRBJ2-3 and V is TRBV11-3; D is perhaps TRBD2 (5 bases). There are 13 residues in the CDR3. Germline V gene sequence: CDR1 SGHNT, CDR2 YENEEA. V shed 6 bases and J shed 9 bases, with 16 bases lying between them. The CDR3 sequence: CASSLFLGETQYF. The CDR3 coding sequence is TGTGCCAGCAGTCTCTTCCTCGGGGAAACGCAGTATTTT.

This clonotype came up many times. CDR3 nucleotide sequence: TGCGCCAGCTCCGGGTCGGGAAACAATGAGCAGTTCTTC. Translation: CASSGSGNNEQFF. The chain employs TRBV5-1 and TRBJ2-1; tentative D call: TRBD2 (5 bases). The V end lost 7 bases, the J end lost 5 bases, and 13 bases lay between the germline ends. The CDR3 spans 13 residues. In germline, CDR1 is SGHRS, CDR2 YFSETQ.